This T cell receptor beta chain was obtained from a study of metastatic and nonmetastatic thyroid tumors. Note on this clone: The CDR3 end shows no conserved phenylalanine or tryptophan, and so a read error is likely. No DNA is shown, since the ends of the CDR3 on it are uncertain; the CDR3 is the one TCRdb lists.

There were no patients who had received any treatment before thyroid surgery. The CDR3 comprises 11 residues, both ends counted. Per germline, CDR1 SGHVS and CDR2 FQNEAQ. MiXCR reprocessed the PCR reads for TCRdb. Here the sample spans about 27,000 clones, 13% being singletons. Sequenced: blood. This TCR was sampled from a female donor with papillary thyroid cancer or a benign thyroid nodule (not recorded which). Some clones in this sample may be carry-over from other donors' samples. The chain uses TRBV7-8 and TRBJ2-6; the D segment call TRBD2 is taken from the table without a DNA check. The CDR3 sequence: CASSLAGLDFS.